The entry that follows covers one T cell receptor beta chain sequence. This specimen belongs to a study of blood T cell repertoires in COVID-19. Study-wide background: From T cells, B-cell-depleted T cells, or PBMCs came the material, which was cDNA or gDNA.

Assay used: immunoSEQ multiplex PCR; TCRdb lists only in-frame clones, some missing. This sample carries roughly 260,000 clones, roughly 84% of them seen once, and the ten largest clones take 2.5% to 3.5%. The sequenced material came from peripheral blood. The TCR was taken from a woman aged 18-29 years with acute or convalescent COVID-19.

CDR3 in DNA: TGTGCCAGCAGCGTAGAGCTAGCGGGGTCATACAATGAGCAGTTCTTC. Its protein product is CASSVELAGSYNEQFF. The rearrangement uses TRBV5-4 and TRBJ2-1, with TRBD2 matching 9 bases. Germline V CDR1 and CDR2: SGHNT, YYREEE (reference sequence). Germline trimming cut 4 bases from V and 4 bases from J; bases unmatched to any gene: 9. This CDR3 has 16 amino acids. The full variable domain, completed using reference TRBV5-4 and TRBJ2-1, is ETGVTQSPTHLIKTRGQQVTLRCSSQSGHNTVSWYQQALGQGPQFIFQYYREEENGRGNFPPRFSGLQFPNYSSELNVNALELDDSALYLCASSVELAGSYNEQFFGPGTRLTVL.